The next 26 T cell receptor beta chains were all read from a single sample in a study of OX40 agonist ivuxolimab in advanced cancers. Measured with immunoSEQ multiplex PCR; TCRdb has only the in-frame clones, and not every one. The data hold 70,000 to 100,000 clones, with 70% to 90% observed a single time. The sequencing here drew on CD4+ or CD8+ T cells sorted from blood, taken in a trial of the OX40 agonist ivuxolimab. These receptors all stem from an adult with an advanced solid tumor such as melanoma, head and neck, liver or kidney cancer.

This clone was recorded only once. The V gene is TRBV11-2, the J gene TRBJ1-1; D is unclear. V dropped 5 bases and J dropped 1 base, with 8 bases sitting between them. The CDR3 is 13 amino acids. Germline CDR1 and CDR2: SGHAT and FQNNGV. CDR3 amino acids: CASSTTRNTEAFF. The DNA for the CDR3 is TGTGCCAGCAGCACGACTCGGAACACTGAAGCTTTCTTT.

The rearrangement uses TRBV21-1 and TRBJ2-2. TRBV21-1 is tagged as a pseudogene. The CDR3 loop spans 17 amino acids. In DNA, the CDR3 is TGTGCCAGCAGCAAAGGCCTCCCAGATTTGGAAACCGGGGAGCTGTTTTTT. This sequence encodes CASSKGLPDLETGELFF.

The chain joins TRBV30 to TRBJ2-3, with a tentative D call TRBD2 (6 bases). CDR3 length equals 15 residues. V lost 3 bases, J lost 1 base, and 14 bases lay in between. CDR1 is GTSNPN, CDR2 SVGIG, per germline (reference sequence). This CDR3 reads CAWSRTGVGTDTQYF. Here the CDR3 DNA reads TGTGCCTGGAGCCGGACGGGAGTTGGCACAGATACGCAGTATTTT.

Only one count was recorded for this clone. V gene TRBV11-1 combines with J gene TRBJ2-1; 7 nucleotides agree with TRBD1. V lost 5 bases, J lost 4 bases, and 8 bases stayed unmatched. Germline V gives CDR1 SGHAT, CDR2 FQDESV (reference sequence). The CDR3 length is 15 residues. CDR3 sequence (DNA): TGTGCCAGCAGCACAACCGGGACAGAATACAATGAGCAGTTCTTC. This gives the protein CASSTTGTEYNEQFF.

This clone was detected only a few times. V usage is TRBV21-1 and J usage is TRBJ1-5. TRBV21-1 is labeled a pseudogene. The CDR3 totals 17 residues. CDR3 protein: CASRVNRSRVPTQPQHF. Written as DNA, the CDR3 is TGTGCCAGCAGAGTCAACCGTTCACGAGTTCCTACTCAGCCCCAGCATTTT.

V and J are TRBV7-3 and TRBJ2-5; D uncertain. V was clipped by 0 bases and J by 5 bases, with 13 bases between them. This CDR3 is 15 amino acids long. The germline V gene has CDR1 SGHTA and CDR2 FQGTGA. CDR3 sequence: CASSLTYTSPETQYF. Here the CDR3 DNA reads TGTGCCAGCAGCTTAACGTATACAAGTCCGGAGACCCAGTACTTC.

J is TRBJ2-1 and V is TRBV5-4, with a weak D call TRBD1 (6 bases). The CDR3 loop spans 17 amino acids. Trimming left V 5 bases short and J 0 bases short, with 18 bases between. CDR1 and CDR2 (germline): SGHNT, YYREEE (reference sequence). This CDR3 reads CASRPYQDSLSYNEQFF. The CDR3 DNA reads TGTGCCAGCAGACCCTACCAGGACAGCCTCTCCTACAATGAGCAGTTCTTC.

V usage is TRBV9 and J usage is TRBJ2-2, with D perhaps TRBD1 (6 bases). CDR1 and CDR2 from the germline V gene are SGDLS and YYNGEE. The CDR3 is 15 amino acids. Trimming removed 4 bases at V and 0 bases at J, with 10 bases between. The CDR3 coding sequence is TGTGCCAGCAGCCCAGGGACATCGAACACCGGGGAGCTGTTTTTT. Protein sequence: CASSPGTSNTGELFF.

This clone was counted only a few times. V usage is TRBV7-3 and J usage is TRBJ2-2; 7 bases fit TRBD2. Germline CDR1 SGHTA, CDR2 FQGTGA. J was trimmed by 6 bases and V by 2 bases; bases with no gene match: 12. The CDR3 covers 17 residues. CDR3: CASSLSPAAGEAGELFF. CDR3 DNA sequence: TGTGCCAGCAGCTTATCTCCTGCTGCGGGAGAGGCCGGGGAGCTGTTTTTT.

This clone was observed once. The chain uses TRBV28 and TRBJ1-5; possible D gene TRBD1, 6 bases. V gave up 10 bases and J gave up 6 bases, with 13 bases separating them. Germline assignment: CDR1 MDHEN and CDR2 SYDVKM. The CDR3 length is 12 residues. CDR3 coding DNA: TGTGCCACAGGCGGGGGCGGTCAGCCCCAGCATTTT. As protein: CATGGGGQPQHF.

The rearrangement uses TRBV19 and TRBJ1-2; D is possibly TRBD1 (6 bases). V was trimmed by 7 bases and J by 7 bases, leaving 22 bases between them. Germline V gene lookup returns CDR1 LNHDA and CDR2 SQIVND (reference sequence). The CDR3 totals 15 residues. This CDR3 is CASKGGALPGSGYTF. In DNA form, the CDR3 reads TGTGCCAGTAAGGGGGGGGCATTGCCTGGTAGTGGCTACACCTTC.

The gene calls are TRBV28 and TRBJ2-5; the match to TRBD2 covers 7 bases. This CDR3 is built from 16 residues. Per germline, CDR1 MDHEN and CDR2 SYDVKM. J lost 6 bases, V lost 1 base, and 11 bases had no gene match. The CDR3 sequence: CASSLLPQPGGQTQYF. CDR3 in DNA: TGTGCCAGCAGTTTATTACCTCAGCCGGGGGGACAGACCCAGTACTTC.

V is TRBV25-1 and J is TRBJ1-3; D call uncertain. The CDR3 sequence is 14 residues long. V dropped 3 bases and J dropped 4 bases, with 10 bases sitting between them. The germline gives CDR1 MGHDK, CDR2 SYGVNS. The CDR3 here is CASSDYLGGNTIYF. For the CDR3, the DNA is TGTGCCAGCAGTGATTACCTCGGGGGAAACACCATATATTTT.

V is TRBV28 and J is TRBJ1-2; perhaps TRBD1 as D (6 bases). The CDR3 has 14 amino acids. Germline V CDR1 and CDR2: MDHEN, SYDVKM. With 2 bases removed from V and 5 bases from J, the gap between germline ends came to 12 bases. The CDR3 region is CASSLGGLMYGYTF. Here the CDR3 DNA reads TGTGCCAGCAGTTTAGGGGGGCTGATGTATGGCTACACCTTC.

The V and J genes are TRBV29-1 and TRBJ1-5; TRBD1 matches 8 bases. Germline V CDR1 and CDR2: SQVTM, ANQGSEA. The V and J ends lost 5 bases and 7 bases, in that order; junction bases with no gene match: 10. The CDR3 is 14 residues long. CDR3 protein: CSVSAGQGSQPQHF. DNA for the CDR3: TGCAGCGTTTCTGCTGGACAGGGTTCACAGCCCCAGCATTTT.

V usage is TRBV11-2 and J usage is TRBJ2-1; D possibly matches TRBD1 or TRBD2 (5 bases each). V lost 6 bases, J lost 10 bases, and 22 bases lay in between. The V gene's germline CDR1 is SGHAT and CDR2 FQNNGV. The CDR3 is 15 amino acids. The CDR3: CASSKTGTVQGEQFF. The CDR3 nucleotides are TGTGCCAGCAGTAAAACCGGGACCGTCCAGGGAGAGCAGTTCTTC.

This sequence joins TRBV10-3 and TRBJ2-5; 13 bases map to TRBD2. V shed 5 bases and J 5 bases; nucleotides not matched to a gene: 2. The CDR3 runs to 14 residues. The germline V gene has CDR1 ENHRY and CDR2 SYGVKD. CDR3 DNA sequence: TGTGCCATCAGTTGGACTAGCGGGAGTGAGACCCAGTACTTC. Protein sequence: CAISWTSGSETQYF.

This clone was seen only once. The chain links TRBV28 to TRBJ2-3; no clear D gene. Trimming shortened V by 2 bases and J by 5 bases, and 14 bases separated the two germline ends. CDR1 is MDHEN, CDR2 SYDVKM, per germline. The CDR3 runs to 15 residues. Written as DNA, the CDR3 is TGTGCCAGCAGTTTAGTTCCTAGGGTAGGAGATACGCAGTATTTT. It codes for CASSLVPRVGDTQYF.

This chain uses TRBV29-1 with TRBJ2-1; 10 positions agree with TRBD2. The CDR3 extends over 14 amino acids. Trimming took 3 bases from V and 10 from J; bases not matched to a gene: 9. The germline CDR1 and CDR2 sequences are SQVTM and ANQGSEA. The CDR3, as DNA: TGCAGCGTTGAGAGTAGCGGGAGGTTTTGGGAGCAGTTCTTC. This codes for CSVESSGRFWEQFF.

The rearrangement uses TRBV5-1 and TRBJ2-7; the D gene is possibly TRBD2 (5 bases). This CDR3 comprises 16 residues. Germline V gene lookup returns CDR1 SGHRS and CDR2 YFSETQ. Trimming took 5 bases from V and 5 from J, leaving 23 bases between them. The CDR3 reads CASRTGSRVPGDEQYF. The CDR3 bases are TGCGCCAGCAGAACGGGGTCAAGGGTCCCCGGGGACGAGCAGTACTTC.

This clone occurred a few times. This chain connects TRBV2 to TRBJ1-2, with D perhaps TRBD1 (5 bases). Germline CDR1 SNHLY, CDR2 FYNNEI. There are 15 residues in the CDR3. The ends were cut back, 2 bases at V and 2 bases at J, with 12 bases in the middle. CDR3: CASSEWAGKNYGYTF. The CDR3 DNA follows: TGTGCCAGCAGTGAATGGGCAGGGAAGAACTATGGCTACACCTTC.

V gene TRBV28 combines with J gene TRBJ2-5; perhaps TRBD1 as D (5 bases). Trimming took off 8 bases at V and 0 bases at J, with 13 bases between the two ends. CDR1 and CDR2 (germline): MDHEN, SYDVKM. The CDR3 loop spans 14 amino acids. The CDR3: CASSGRENQETQYF. The CDR3 DNA sequence: TGTGCCAGCTCGGGCAGGGAAAACCAAGAGACCCAGTACTTC.

This chain uses TRBV19 with TRBJ1-5; D is uncertain. The CDR3 totals 13 residues. Per germline, CDR1 LNHDA and CDR2 SQIVND (reference sequence). V was cut by 6 bases and J by 5 bases, with 11 bases left in between. The CDR3 bases are TGTGCCAGTAGCCAAATGGTGGATCAGCCCCAGCATTTT. It yields the protein CASSQMVDQPQHF.

The rearrangement uses TRBV4-2 and TRBJ2-2; tentatively, D is TRBD1 or TRBD2 (5 bases each). V was clipped by 1 base and J by 2 bases, with 23 bases between them. The CDR3 runs to 20 residues. Looked up from germline, CDR1 is LGHNA and CDR2 is YNFKEQ. The CDR3 DNA reads as TGTGCCAGCAGCCAAGGGGCGAGCCAGGGACCGGATTCTAACACCGGGGAGCTGTTTTTT. Amino acid sequence: CASSQGASQGPDSNTGELFF.

This chain uses TRBV29-1 with TRBJ2-5; possibly TRBD1 or TRBD2 for D (6 bases each). V lost 7 bases and J 1 base, leaving 13 bases between the germline ends. In germline, CDR1 is SQVTM, CDR2 ANQGSEA. The CDR3 is 13 residues long. The DNA for the CDR3 is TGCAGCGCTCGGAGGGGGATCCAAGAGACCCAGTACTTC. This translates into CSARRGIQETQYF.

The chain couples TRBV7-6 to TRBJ2-3, with D unclear. This CDR3 has 17 amino acids. CDR1 SGHVS and CDR2 FNYEAQ come from the germline V gene. The V end was cut by 7 bases, the J end by 0 bases, with 20 bases between. CDR3: CASNPLIRRSSTDTQYF. CDR3 sequence (DNA): TGTGCCAGCAACCCCCTCATTCGCAGGTCGAGCACAGATACGCAGTATTTT. The full variable domain, rest sourced from reference TRBV7-6 and TRBJ2-3, is GAGVSQSPRYKVTKRGQDVALRCDPISGHVSLYWYRQALGQGPEFLTYFNYEAQQDKSGLPNDRFSAERPEGSISTLTIQRTEQRDSAMYRCASNPLIRRSSTDTQYFGPGTRLTVL.